The 7 T cell receptor beta chains presented below share a single source sample, sequenced in a study of cytomegalovirus exposure and HLA in healthy donors. Primers: 60 Vbeta forward and 13 Jbeta reverse. The protocol was immunoSEQ multiplex PCR, while the TCRdb copy is restricted to in-frame clones and leaves out a portion. The profile covers about 94,000 clones, with 77% appearing a single time and less than 4.5% taken by the ten largest. Sequenced input: PBMCs. The origin of the receptors is a man younger than 40 in good health and CMV-seronegative.

The rearrangement joins TRBV28 to TRBJ1-3; TRBD1 matches 9 bases. The CDR3 length is 14 residues. CDR1 is MDHEN, CDR2 SYDVKM, per germline. V shed 8 bases and J 2 bases; nucleotides not matched to a gene: 4. In DNA form, the CDR3 reads TGTGCCAGCCAGGGGGACAGGGCTGGAAACACCATATATTTT. Translation gives CASQGDRAGNTIYF. Drawing the rest from reference TRBV28 and TRBJ1-3, the complete variable domain is DVKVTQSSRYLVKRTGEKVFLECVQDMDHENMFWYRQDPGLGLRLIYFSYDVKMKEKGDIPEGYSVSREKKERFSLILESASTNQTSMYLCASQGDRAGNTIYFGEGSWLTVV.

The V and J genes are TRBV6-5 and TRBJ2-7; 8 bases are a match to TRBD1. The V segment lost 2 bases and the J segment 4 bases; nucleotides outside the gene matches: 7. The CDR3 spans 15 residues. Germline V gene sequence: CDR1 MNHEY, CDR2 SVGAGI. CDR3 protein: CASSYGQGQVYEQYF. CDR3 DNA sequence: TGTGCCAGCAGTTACGGTCAGGGACAGGTATACGAGCAGTACTTC.

Only a few counts were recorded for this clone. The chain is built from TRBV6-6 and TRBJ2-1; 14 bases align to TRBD2. This CDR3 has 16 amino acids. CDR1 is MNHNY and CDR2 is SVGAGI in the germline V gene (reference sequence). With V trimmed by 6 bases and J by 7 bases, 8 bases remained unmatched. The CDR3 spells CASSPGTSGRGNEQFF. The CDR3 nucleotides read TGTGCCAGCAGCCCCGGGACTAGCGGGAGAGGTAATGAGCAGTTCTTC.

This chain connects TRBV5-1 to TRBJ2-6; 8 bases align to TRBD1. In germline, CDR1 is SGHRS, CDR2 YFSETQ. CDR3 length: 15 residues. V lost 2 bases, J lost 3 bases, and 1 base stayed unmatched. This chain's CDR3 is CASSFRGLGANVLTF. In nucleotides, the CDR3 is TGCGCCAGCAGCTTCAGGGGGCTTGGGGCCAACGTCCTGACTTTC.

V gene TRBV5-1 combines with J gene TRBJ2-7; D is possibly TRBD1 (6 bases). Per germline, CDR1 SGHRS and CDR2 YFSETQ. The length of the CDR3 is 12 residues. Trimming took off 6 bases at V and 1 base at J, with 8 bases between the two ends. For the CDR3, the DNA is TGCGCCAGCACAGGACAGTCCTACGAGCAGTACTTC. It is translated as CASTGQSYEQYF.

This sequence joins TRBV10-1 and TRBJ2-7; D is undetermined. This CDR3 has 13 amino acids. Germline CDR1 reads WNHNN; CDR2 reads SYGVQD (reference sequence). Trimming took 4 bases from V and 3 from J, leaving 10 bases between them. The DNA of the CDR3 is TGCGCCAGCAGTGGCAATAGCCGCTACGAGCAGTACTTC. It specifies CASSGNSRYEQYF.

This sequence joins TRBV6-1 and TRBJ2-2; 7 nucleotides align to TRBD1. The CDR3 has 14 residues. Germline CDR1 is MNHNS and CDR2 is SASEGT. The trim removed 8 bases at V and 7 bases at J, leaving 10 bases unmatched. CDR3 coding DNA: TGTGCCAGCGATTCGACAGGGCGTAGCGGGGAGCTGTTTTTT. Amino acids: CASDSTGRSGELFF.